Each of the 29 T cell receptor beta chains below was sequenced from the same sample in a study of a mutant IDH1 vaccine in newly diagnosed glioma. Which antigens these TCRs recognize remains unknown. The protocol was immunoSEQ multiplex PCR, while the TCRdb copy is restricted to in-frame clones and leaves out a portion. The table includes 50,000 to 55,000 clones, around 78% detected once. Indicated time point: week 5, during vaccination. Alongside topical imiquimod, each dose of vaccine comprised 300 ug of mutant IDH1 20-mer peptide. The specimen comprised PBMCs, sampled from a glioma patient whose treatment included an IDH1 peptide vaccine. The source of these receptors is a man aged 45-65 years with glioma.

V gene TRBV5-1 combines with J gene TRBJ2-3; 11 bases line up with TRBD2. The CDR3 totals 16 residues. CDR1 is SGHRS, CDR2 YFSETQ, per germline. The junction had 5 bases not matched to a gene; V was cut back by 4 bases and J by 1 base. CDR3: CASSPGTSGRTDTQYF. In nucleotides, the CDR3 is TGCGCCAGCAGCCCTGGGACTAGCGGCCGCACAGATACGCAGTATTTT. Together with reference TRBV5-1 and TRBJ2-3, the CDR3 gives the full variable domain: KAGVTQTPRYLIKTRGQQVTLSCSPISGHRSVSWYQQTPGQGLQFLFEYFSETQRNKGNFPGRFSGRQFSNSRSEMNVSTLELGDSALYLCASSPGTSGRTDTQYFGPGTRLTVL.

The chain carries TRBV7-9 and TRBJ2-1; weak D call: TRBD1 (6 bases). V dropped 10 bases and J dropped 12 bases, with 13 bases sitting between them. Germline V gene data show CDR1 as SEHNR and CDR2 as FQNEAQ (reference sequence). The CDR3 length is 10 residues. DNA for the CDR3: TGTGCCACTGGAGAAGGGGGGCAGTTCTTC. Its translation is CATGEGGQFF.

DNA for the CDR3: TGTGCCAGCAGTTTGCGGGGGCCTGTCAATGAGCAGTTCTTC. Translated: CASSLRGPVNEQFF. The J gene is TRBJ2-1, the V gene TRBV28, with a tentative D call TRBD2 (7 bases). CDR3 size: 14 residues. Germline CDR1 reads MDHEN; CDR2 reads SYDVKM. Trimming removed 3 bases from V and 6 bases from J, with 12 bases in between. Full variable domain (remainder filled in from reference TRBV28 and TRBJ2-1): DVKVTQSSRYLVKRTGEKVFLECVQDMDHENMFWYRQDPGLGLRLIYFSYDVKMKEKGDIPEGYSVSREKKERFSLILESASTNQTSMYLCASSLRGPVNEQFFGPGTRLTVL.

The chain couples TRBV2 to TRBJ2-5; no firm D call. The CDR3 spans 13 residues. Germline CDR1 reads SNHLY; CDR2 reads FYNNEI. V lost 4 bases and J 5 bases, leaving 11 bases between the germline ends. The CDR3: CASSVWVEETQYF. CDR3 nucleotide sequence: TGTGCCAGCAGTGTTTGGGTGGAGGAGACCCAGTACTTC.

This chain links TRBV6-1 with TRBJ2-7; D unresolved. V lost 1 base to trimming and J lost 4 bases, with 5 bases between them. Germline loops: CDR1 MNHNS, CDR2 SASEGT. CDR3 length: 12 residues. CDR3 nucleotide sequence: TGTGCCAGCAGTGAAGGAGGTTACGAGCAGTACTTC. This translates into CASSEGGYEQYF.

The chain combines TRBV25-1 with TRBJ1-4; TRBD1 matches 7 bases. The CDR3 is 16 amino acids. Germline loops: CDR1 MGHDK, CDR2 SYGVNS. After removal of 4 bases from V and 0 bases from J, the junction contained 5 bases not matched to a gene. The CDR3 DNA reads TGTGCCAGCAGTGGGGTACAGGGGTCAACTAATGAAAAACTGTTTTTT. It specifies CASSGVQGSTNEKLFF.

The J gene is TRBJ1-1, the V gene TRBV9, with unresolved D. Trimming removed 4 bases from V and 4 bases from J, with 23 bases in between. The CDR3 totals 17 residues. Germline V gene lookup returns CDR1 SGDLS and CDR2 YYNGEE. The CDR3 is CASSLTGKTYDLTEAFF. Here the CDR3 DNA reads TGTGCCAGCAGCTTAACCGGGAAAACATATGACCTCACTGAAGCTTTCTTT.

J is TRBJ1-1 and V is TRBV29-1; D is undetermined. The CDR3 has 11 residues. From germline, CDR1 is SQVTM and CDR2 ANQGSEA. V was shortened by 4 bases and J by 6 bases, with 9 bases between the two germline ends. The CDR3, as DNA: TGCAGCGTTGTAACCCACCCTGAAGCTTTCTTT. Residues: CSVVTHPEAFF.

The rearrangement joins TRBV18 to TRBJ1-2, with a tentative D call TRBD1 (6 bases). The CDR3 extends over 12 amino acids. Germline V CDR1 and CDR2: KGHSH, LQKENI. V was trimmed by 6 bases and J by 7 bases, leaving 12 bases between them. CDR3 coding DNA: TGTGCCAGCTCGACAACAGGGAGTGGCTACACCTTC. Protein: CASSTTGSGYTF.

This sequence joins TRBV6-6 and TRBJ1-1; D possibly corresponds to TRBD1 (6 bases). The ends were cut back, 3 bases at V and 5 bases at J, with 19 bases in the middle. CDR1 is MNHNY and CDR2 is SVGAGI in the germline V gene (reference sequence). The CDR3 length is 16 residues. CDR3 nucleotides: TGTGCCAGCAGTTATCAATTGGTGGGCAGGGGAACTGAAGCTTTCTTT. Protein sequence: CASSYQLVGRGTEAFF.

The rearrangement links TRBV7-9 to TRBJ1-2; 10 bases are a match to TRBD1. The trim removed 1 base at V and 8 bases at J, leaving 16 bases unmatched. This CDR3 is 18 amino acids long. Germline lookup yields CDR1 SEHNR and CDR2 FQNEAQ (reference sequence). CDR3 sequence reads: CASSLDGTGDPKGEGYTF. CDR3 DNA: TGTGCCAGCAGCTTAGATGGGACAGGGGACCCCAAGGGGGAAGGCTACACCTTC.

This clone has only one observation. CDR3 protein: CASSQFSGGTEAFF. DNA of the CDR3: TGCGCCAGCAGCCAATTCTCAGGGGGCACTGAAGCTTTCTTT. This chain joins TRBV4-1 and TRBJ1-1; 7 bases fit TRBD1. The germline V gene encodes CDR1 MGHRA and CDR2 YSYEKL. This CDR3 is built from 14 residues. Losses at the gene ends were 2 bases for V and 4 bases for J; bases not matched to a gene: 4.

The chain joins TRBV10-3 to TRBJ1-5; D is ambiguous. With 3 bases removed from V and 3 bases from J, the gap between germline ends came to 3 bases. Looked up from germline, CDR1 is ENHRY and CDR2 is SYGVKD. This CDR3 contains 12 residues. Here the CDR3 reads CAISDPNQPQHF. In DNA form, the CDR3 reads TGTGCCATCAGTGATCCCAATCAGCCCCAGCATTTT.

This rearrangement joins TRBV6-6 to TRBJ2-7, with 7 bases matching TRBD1. Per germline, CDR1 MNHNY and CDR2 SVGAGI (reference sequence). The CDR3 totals 12 residues. V was pared by 8 bases and J by 5 bases, with 6 bases of the junction left unmatched. The CDR3 bases are TGTGCCAGCCATTCGACAGGGAACGAGCAGTACTTC. Translating it yields CASHSTGNEQYF.

The gene calls are TRBV7-2 and TRBJ2-1; 15 nucleotides line up with TRBD2. The CDR3 has 14 residues. Germline V CDR1 and CDR2: SGHTA, FQGNSA. Trimming cost V 5 bases and J 10 bases; bases outside gene matches: 3. CDR3 nucleotide sequence: TGTGCCAGCAGCACTGGGACTAGCGGGGGGGAGCAGTTCTTC. The encoded protein is CASSTGTSGGEQFF. The whole variable domain, filled in from reference TRBV7-2 and TRBJ2-1, reads GAGVSQSPSNKVTEKGKDVELRCDPISGHTALYWYRQSLGQGLEFLIYFQGNSAPDKSGLPSDRFSAERTGGSVSTLTIQRTQQEDSAVYLCASSTGTSGGEQFFGPGTRLTVL.

The chain recombines TRBV30 with TRBJ1-3; D uncertain. The germline CDR1 and CDR2 sequences are GTSNPN and SVGIG (reference sequence). This CDR3 is 14 amino acids long. The germline V and J ends were trimmed by 7 bases and 0 bases, with 13 bases remaining between them. The CDR3 reads CASAHEASGNTIYF. CDR3 DNA: TGTGCCTCGGCCCATGAAGCCTCTGGAAACACCATATATTTT. Combining the CDR3 with reference TRBV30 and TRBJ1-3 gives the whole variable domain SQTIHQWPATLVQPVGSPLSLECTVEGTSNPNLYWYRQAAGRGLQLLFYSVGIGQISSEVPQNLSASRPQDRQFILSSKKLLLSDSGFYLCASAHEASGNTIYFGEGSWLTVV.

In its sample, this clone was seen many times. This chain connects TRBV20-1 to TRBJ1-2, with a tentative D call TRBD1 (5 bases). The V gene's germline CDR1 is DFQATT and CDR2 SNEGSKA (reference sequence). V was pared by 6 bases and J by 8 bases, with 13 bases between. This CDR3 has 11 amino acids. The CDR3: CSATGVGGYTF. As DNA, the CDR3 is TGCAGTGCCACAGGTGTGGGCGGCTACACCTTC.

The V and J genes are TRBV9 and TRBJ1-6, with D hard to call. With 0 bases removed from V and 5 bases from J, the gap between germline ends came to 6 bases. Looked up from germline, CDR1 is SGDLS and CDR2 is YYNGEE. This CDR3 contains 14 residues. The CDR3: CASSVGGDNSPLHF. CDR3 coding DNA: TGTGCCAGCAGCGTAGGGGGTGATAATTCACCCCTCCACTTT.

The CDR3 DNA reads TGTGCCAGCAGCTTAGATCAGAGGACAGCTTCGGGGGGGGCCAACGTCCTGACTTTC. It specifies CASSLDQRTASGGANVLTF. V is TRBV11-2 and J is TRBJ2-6; possibly TRBD1 for D (6 bases). The CDR3 extends over 19 amino acids. V gave up 0 bases and J gave up 4 bases, with 19 bases separating them. The germline V gene has CDR1 SGHAT and CDR2 FQNNGV.

V is TRBV10-1 and J is TRBJ2-2; 13 bases fit TRBD2. CDR3 length: 17 amino acids. CDR1 WNHNN and CDR2 SYGVQD come from the germline V gene (reference sequence). Losses at the gene ends were 3 bases for V and 4 bases for J; bases not matched to a gene: 5. The CDR3: CASSDPGLAGSTGELFF. As DNA, the CDR3 is TGCGCCAGCAGTGACCCGGGACTAGCGGGGAGCACCGGGGAGCTGTTTTTT.

This clone appeared a few times. The sample contains more than one DNA sequence encoding this CDR3. The V and J genes are TRBV19 and TRBJ1-5; 7 nucleotides line up with TRBD1. This CDR3 has 15 residues. V was pared by 1 base and J by 1 base, with 1 base of the junction left unmatched. Germline loops: CDR1 LNHDA, CDR2 SQIVND (reference sequence). CDR3 residues: CASSIGQGSNQPQHF. In DNA, the CDR3 is TGTGCCAGTAGTATAGGACAGGGCAGCAATCAGCCCCAGCATTTT.

There are a few counts of this clone. CDR3 coding DNA: TGTGCCAGCAGCCCTGACGCAGGCACTGAAGCTTTCTTT. Residues: CASSPDAGTEAFF. The rearrangement uses TRBV9 and TRBJ1-1; D gene ambiguous. The CDR3 extends over 13 amino acids. In germline, CDR1 is SGDLS, CDR2 YYNGEE. V was clipped by 4 bases and J by 4 bases, with 11 bases between them.

V usage is TRBV28 and J usage is TRBJ1-1; 7 bases agree with TRBD1. From germline, CDR1 is MDHEN and CDR2 SYDVKM. The V gene end was trimmed by 2 bases and the J gene end by 3 bases; junction bases not matched to a gene: 3. The CDR3 is made up of 14 amino acids. The CDR3 DNA reads TGTGCCAGCAGTTTAACAGGGGAGGACACTGAAGCTTTCTTT. Encoded protein: CASSLTGEDTEAFF.

The chain uses TRBV6-5 and TRBJ1-2, with 11 bases matching TRBD1. The germline V gene encodes CDR1 MNHEY and CDR2 SVGAGI. V was pared by 10 bases and J by 4 bases, with 5 bases of the junction left unmatched. This CDR3 is built from 13 residues. The CDR3 region is CATGQGATYGYTF. DNA of the CDR3: TGTGCCACCGGACAGGGGGCGACCTATGGCTACACCTTC.

The chain employs TRBV5-4 and TRBJ2-7; the match to TRBD2 covers 7 bases. Germline loops: CDR1 SGHNT, CDR2 YYREEE (reference sequence). Trimming cost V 0 bases and J 1 base; bases outside gene matches: 10. CDR3 size: 17 residues. The CDR3 reads CASSLGPSSGTSYEQYF. The CDR3, as DNA: TGTGCCAGCAGCTTGGGCCCCTCTAGCGGAACTTCCTACGAGCAGTACTTC.

The chain uses TRBV18 and TRBJ2-7, with 7 bases identical to TRBD1. Germline trimming cut 5 bases from V and 2 bases from J; bases unmatched to any gene: 3. CDR3 length: 13 residues. Germline CDR1 KGHSH, CDR2 LQKENI. The CDR3 protein is CASSTGQTYEQYF. The CDR3 nucleotides read TGTGCCAGCTCAACGGGACAGACCTACGAGCAGTACTTC.

The gene calls are TRBV9 and TRBJ2-7; no firm D call. Germline lookup yields CDR1 SGDLS and CDR2 YYNGEE. The CDR3 spans 11 residues. Trimming took 4 bases from V and 3 from J, leaving 5 bases between them. The CDR3 DNA is TGTGCCAGCAGCCCCGGCTACGAGCAGTACTTC. Protein sequence: CASSPGYEQYF.

Comments on this clone: A much larger clonotype is one base distant, so this may be a read error. J is TRBJ1-2 and V is TRBV9, with D tentatively TRBD1 (6 bases). CDR1 SGDLS and CDR2 YYNGEE come from the germline V gene. Trimming removed 4 bases from V and 2 bases from J, with 9 bases in between. This CDR3 has 13 residues. The CDR3 is CASSQTGNYGYTF. The CDR3 DNA follows: TGTGCCAGCAGCCAAACAGGGAACTATGGCTACACCTTC.

V and J are TRBV6-1 and TRBJ2-3; D is possibly TRBD1 (5 bases). The CDR3 contains 17 residues. Trimming removed 2 bases at V and 3 bases at J, with 18 bases between. CDR1 is MNHNS, CDR2 SASEGT, per germline. The CDR3 here is CASSEIGRVIGTDTQYF. CDR3 in DNA: TGTGCCAGCAGTGAAATCGGCAGGGTTATTGGTACAGATACGCAGTATTTT.